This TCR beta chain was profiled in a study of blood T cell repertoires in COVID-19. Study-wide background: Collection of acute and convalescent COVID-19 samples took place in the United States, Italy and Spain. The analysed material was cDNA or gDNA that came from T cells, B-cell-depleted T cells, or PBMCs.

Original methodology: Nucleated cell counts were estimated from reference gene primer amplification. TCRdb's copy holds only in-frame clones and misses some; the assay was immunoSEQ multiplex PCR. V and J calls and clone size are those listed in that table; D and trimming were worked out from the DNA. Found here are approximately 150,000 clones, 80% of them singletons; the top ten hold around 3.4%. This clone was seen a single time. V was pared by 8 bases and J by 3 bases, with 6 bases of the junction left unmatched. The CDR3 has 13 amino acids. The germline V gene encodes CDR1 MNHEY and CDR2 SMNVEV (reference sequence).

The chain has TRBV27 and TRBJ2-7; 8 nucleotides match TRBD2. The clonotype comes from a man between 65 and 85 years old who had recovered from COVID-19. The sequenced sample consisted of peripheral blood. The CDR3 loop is CASATGGDYEQYF. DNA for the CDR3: TGTGCCAGCGCGACGGGAGGGGACTACGAGCAGTACTTC.